The present TCR beta chain was sequenced within a study of memory CD4+ T cells and cytomegalovirus serostatus. Study observations and caveats: Median bootstrapped AUC for CMV status was just under 0.97 originally, 0.85 to 0.92 US-trained.

Sequencing was performed with immunoSEQ multiplex PCR; in TCRdb, only in-frame clones are kept and a portion is missing. Of 55,000 to 80,000 clones in the sample, around 76% were seen once. The sample holds a few counts of this clone. No antigen is known for it. The sort gate was single viable CD3+CD4+CD8-CD45RO+ cells for memory CD4+ T cells. Donors' CMV status reflects serum IgG against pp150, pp28, p38, p52. Trimming took 3 bases from V and 6 from J; bases not matched to a gene: 4. The CDR3 contains 14 residues. Germline assignment: CDR1 SEHNR and CDR2 FQNEAQ (reference sequence). The receptor was derived from an adult in good health and CMV-seropositive. V and J are TRBV7-9 and TRBJ2-4; TRBD2 matches 8 bases. The sample taken for sequencing was memory CD4+ T cells from blood. The CDR3 reads CASSFGGARNIQYF. CDR3 DNA sequence: TGTGCCAGCAGCTTCGGGGGGGCGCGAAACATTCAGTACTTC.